The entry below gives a single T cell receptor beta chain sequence along with its context. The record originates from a study of blood T cell repertoires in COVID-19. Study overall: Collection of acute and convalescent COVID-19 samples took place in the United States, Italy and Spain. T cells, B-cell-depleted T cells, or PBMCs supplied cDNA or gDNA.

Repertoires were generated with immunoSEQ multiplex PCR, while TCRdb's copy carries only in-frame clones and drops some. The repertoire holds about 73,000 clones, with about 84% as singletons. The length of the CDR3 is 13 residues. V lost 3 bases and J lost 0, with 4 bases in between. The sequenced sample was peripheral blood. The chain couples TRBV12-3 or TRBV12-4 to TRBJ2-3, with no clear D. The TCR comes from a woman in her fifties or sixties with acute or convalescent COVID-19. CDR3: CASSFSSTDTQYF. Written as DNA, the CDR3 is TGTGCCAGCAGTTTTTCTAGCACAGATACGCAGTATTTT.